These T cell receptor beta chains were read from a single sample in a study of blood T cell repertoires in COVID-19. The method was immunoSEQ multiplex PCR; TCRdb's version includes in-frame clones alone and lacks a portion of them. Among approximately 110,000 clones, about 88% were seen once, and the ten largest hold roughly 8.9%. The sample taken for sequencing was peripheral blood. These receptors all stem from a woman aged 70-85 years who had recovered from COVID-19. The CDR3 runs from the conserved cysteine through the conserved F or W. D genes are given only for firm matches. The listing skips clone size in some rows; elsewhere it reads once, few, many or a size class.

clone size	D gene	V gene	J gene	CDR3 DNA	CDR3 protein
.	.	TRBV30	TRBJ2-7	TGTGCCTGGAGTCTAGGGGGAGCGAGGGAGCAGTACTTC	CAWSLGGAREQYF
.	TRBD2	TRBV5-1	TRBJ2-1	TGCGCCAGCAGCCTCAGCGGGGGTTGGAATGAGCAGTTCTTC	CASSLSGGWNEQFF
.	.	TRBV4-1	TRBJ1-1	TGCGCCAGCAGTACTGTGGGCGTTAGTGAAGCTTTCTTT	CASSTVGVSEAFF
.	TRBD2	TRBV24-1	TRBJ2-3	TGTGCCACCAGTGATTCTTCAGGGAGGGTGCGACCCACAGATACGCAGTATTTT	CATSDSSGRVRPTDTQYF
.	.	TRBV28	TRBJ1-4	TGTGCCAGCAGTTTAAGGACCGCGGGTGGGAAACTGTTTTTT	CASSLRTAGGKLFF
.	TRBD2	TRBV5-4	TRBJ2-1	TGTGCCAGCAGGGCGACGGGGGGAAACTACAATGAGCAGTTCTTC	CASRATGGNYNEQFF
.	TRBD2	TRBV6-2/TRBV6-3	TRBJ2-3	TGTGCCAGCAGTTACGGGCTAGCGGGAGTTGTAGATACGCAGTATTTT	CASSYGLAGVVDTQYF
.	.	TRBV3-1/TRBV3-2	TRBJ2-5	TGTGCCAGCAGTCAAAGGGGATCAGAGACCCAGTACTTC	CASSQRGSETQYF
.	TRBD1	TRBV4-3	TRBJ2-5	TGCGCCAGCAGCCGTCAGGACAGGGAACAAGAGACCCAGTACTTC	CASSRQDREQETQYF
.	.	TRBV5-4	TRBJ2-1	TGTGCCAGCAGCCATGGAGGGGCCTGGACGGGGACGGATGAGCAGTTCTTC	CASSHGGAWTGTDEQFF
.	TRBD2	TRBV3-1/TRBV3-2	TRBJ2-7	TGTGCCAGCAGCCAAGACCCGAGCGGGGCGATTCCCACCTACGAGCAGTACTTC	CASSQDPSGAIPTYEQYF
.	TRBD1	TRBV5-6	TRBJ2-7	TGTGCCAGCAGCTTTAGGGACAGCAGGGGGGAGCAGTACTTC	CASSFRDSRGEQYF
.	TRBD1	TRBV11-2	TRBJ2-7	TGTGCCAGCATCCCCCAGGGGGCCTACGAGCAGTACTTC	CASIPQGAYEQYF
many	.	TRBV28	TRBJ2-1	TGTGCCAGCAGTTTCCCAACTACCCCGAGCTCCTACAATGAGCAGTTCTTC	CASSFPTTPSSYNEQFF
.	.	TRBV6-5	TRBJ1-4	TGTGCCAGCAGTTCATCCGGGAGAGGTGAAAAACTGTTTTTT	CASSSSGRGEKLFF
few	TRBD1	TRBV13	TRBJ2-1	TGTGCCAGCAGCCTCCTCCCCCCCCGACAGGGGGCCTACAATGAGCAGTTCTTC	CASSLLPPRQGAYNEQFF
once	.	TRBV4-3	TRBJ2-7	TGCGCCAGCAGCCAAGGTCAGGGGTCGACCTACGAGCAGTACTTC	CASSQGQGSTYEQYF
.	.	TRBV9	TRBJ2-1	TGTGCCAGCAGCGTAGCCGGGTCCCTCCCCAATGAGCAGTTCTTC	CASSVAGSLPNEQFF
.	TRBD1	TRBV5-6	TRBJ1-2	TGTGCCAGCAGCCCCGGGACAGGGGGCCACTATGGCTACACCTTC	CASSPGTGGHYGYTF
.	.	TRBV28	TRBJ1-1	TGTGCCAGCATCCTATCAGGGGCGCGGACTGAAGCTTTCTTT	CASILSGARTEAFF
.	TRBD2	TRBV7-3	TRBJ2-5	TGTGCCAGCAGCCCCCAGGGAGCGGGGGGGCAAGAGACCCAGTACTTC	CASSPQGAGGQETQYF
.	.	TRBV13	TRBJ2-5	TGTGCCAGCAGTTCTAGCGACCCGCCCGGGACCCAGTACTTC	CASSSSDPPGTQYF
.	.	TRBV19	TRBJ2-1	TGTGCCACGCGGGACGCCGGCTCCTACAATGAGCAGTTCTTC	CATRDAGSYNEQFF
.	TRBD1	TRBV19	TRBJ2-2	TGTGCCAGTAGTACCAACAGGGGGCAGGCCGGGGAGCTGTTTTTT	CASSTNRGQAGELFF
.	TRBD2	TRBV2	TRBJ2-1	TGTGCCAGCACCTCAGGACTAGCGACGAATGAGCAGTTCTTC	CASTSGLATNEQFF
.	TRBD2	TRBV4-3	TRBJ2-1	TGCGCCAGCAGCCGAAGTGTACTAGCGGGGGAGAACTCCTACAATGAGCAGTTCTTC	CASSRSVLAGENSYNEQFF
.	.	TRBV7-2	TRBJ2-2	TGTGCCAGCAGCCCCCCTGGGGTAGCGGCCCGCAACACCGGGGAGCTGTTTTTT	CASSPPGVAARNTGELFF
.	.	TRBV19	TRBJ1-5	TGTGCCAGTAGTACCCAAAATCAGCCCCAGCATTTT	CASSTQNQPQHF
.	TRBD2	TRBV7-3	TRBJ2-1	TGTGCCAGCAGCTTATCGCCTCTAGCGGGAGTAGGGAACAATGAGCAGTTCTTC	CASSLSPLAGVGNNEQFF
.	.	TRBV29-1	TRBJ1-4	TGCAGCGTTGATGAGGGAGGGAATGAAAAACTGTTTTTT	CSVDEGGNEKLFF
.	TRBD2	TRBV6-5	TRBJ2-2	TGTGCCAGCAGCCTCACTAGCGCTCCCGGGGAGCTGTTTTTT	CASSLTSAPGELFF
.	TRBD2	TRBV3-1/TRBV3-2	TRBJ2-7	TGTGCCAGCAGCCAAGATATGGGGACTAGCGGTCGTTCCTACGAGCAGTACTTC	CASSQDMGTSGRSYEQYF
.	.	TRBV7-9	TRBJ2-7	TGTGCCAGCAGCCGGGATCCGAGAGACGAGCAGTACTTC	CASSRDPRDEQYF
.	TRBD1	TRBV19	TRBJ2-2	TGTGCCAGTAGTAGCCGCGGACAGGGGGTGGGTGGCACCGGGGAGCTGTTTTTT	CASSSRGQGVGGTGELFF
once	TRBD1	TRBV6-6	TRBJ2-7	TGTGCCAGCAGCCCCGACAGGGCGCAGCAGTACTTC	CASSPDRAQQYF
once	TRBD2	TRBV11-2	TRBJ2-3	TGTGCCAGCAGCGTCATGCGGGGGGGGCTGGGAGATACGCAGTATTTT	CASSVMRGGLGDTQYF
.	.	TRBV5-1	TRBJ2-5	TGCGCCAGCAGCGGCGACTCTCAAGAGACCCAGTACTTC	CASSGDSQETQYF
.	TRBD2	TRBV4-1	TRBJ2-1	TGCGCCAGCAGCCAAGAATCCGGGACTAGCGGGAGTTCCTACAATGAGCAGTTCTTC	CASSQESGTSGSSYNEQFF
.	.	TRBV5-1	TRBJ2-7	TGCGCCAGCAGCCGGGACATCCGCACCTACGAGCAGTACTTC	CASSRDIRTYEQYF
.	.	TRBV28	TRBJ1-3	TGTGCCGGCCAACAGGGTTCTGGAAACACCATATATTTT	CAGQQGSGNTIYF
.	TRBD1	TRBV13	TRBJ2-3	TGTGCCAGCAGCATCAGGGGGCGGTGGGACACAGATACGCAGTATTTT	CASSIRGRWDTDTQYF
.	TRBD1	TRBV12-3/TRBV12-4	TRBJ1-2	TGTGCCAGCAGTTTGACAGGGGACTATGGCTACACCTTC	CASSLTGDYGYTF
few	TRBD1	TRBV11-2	TRBJ1-5	TGTGCCAGCAGCCCCCGGGACAGCCTAGGCAATCAGCCCCAGCATTTT	CASSPRDSLGNQPQHF
.	TRBD1	TRBV28	TRBJ1-1	TGTGCCAGCAGTTTACCCTTGGACAGGGGGCGAGCTTTCTTT	CASSLPLDRGRAFF